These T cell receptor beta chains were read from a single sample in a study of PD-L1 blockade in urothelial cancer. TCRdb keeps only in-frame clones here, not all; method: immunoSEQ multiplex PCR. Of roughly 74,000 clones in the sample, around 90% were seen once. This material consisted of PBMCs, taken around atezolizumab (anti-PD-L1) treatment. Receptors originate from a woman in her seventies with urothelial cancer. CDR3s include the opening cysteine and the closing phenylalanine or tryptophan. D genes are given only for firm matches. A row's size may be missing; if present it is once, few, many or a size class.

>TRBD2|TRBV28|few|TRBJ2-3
CASSLAGGPGDTQYF
TGTGCCAGCAGTTTAGCGGGGGGGCCGGGAGATACGCAGTATTTT
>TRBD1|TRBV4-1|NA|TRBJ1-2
CASTPGTGIYGYTF
TGCGCCAGCACGCCCGGGACAGGAATCTATGGCTACACCTTC
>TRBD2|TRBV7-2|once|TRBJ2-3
CASSSLAGGGDTQYF
TGTGCCAGCAGCTCCTTAGCGGGGGGCGGGGATACGCAGTATTTT
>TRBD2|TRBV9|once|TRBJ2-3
CASSLLPSGDADTQYF
TGTGCCAGCAGCCTGCTACCTAGCGGGGACGCGGATACGCAGTATTTT
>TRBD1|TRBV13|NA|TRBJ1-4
CASSSGQGLSGNEKLFF
TGTGCCAGCAGCTCCGGACAGGGCTTGTCGGGTAATGAAAAACTGTTTTTT
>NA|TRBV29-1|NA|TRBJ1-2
CSVVVPGRWYGYTF
TGCAGCGTTGTGGTCCCCGGCAGGTGGTATGGCTACACCTTC
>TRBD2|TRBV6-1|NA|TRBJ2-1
CASSELAGGPHEQFF
TGTGCCAGCAGTGAATTAGCGGGAGGGCCTCATGAGCAGTTCTTC
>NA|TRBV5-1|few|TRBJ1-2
CASSQWGDYGYTF
TGCGCCAGCAGCCAGTGGGGGGACTATGGCTACACCTTC
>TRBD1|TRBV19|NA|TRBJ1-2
CASSRDREYGYTF
TGTGCCAGTAGCCGGGACAGGGAATATGGCTACACCTTC
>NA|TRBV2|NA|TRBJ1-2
CASSESPNLYAIGTNYGYTF
TGTGCCAGCAGTGAGTCCCCCAACCTTTACGCTATCGGGACTAACTATGGCTACACCTTC
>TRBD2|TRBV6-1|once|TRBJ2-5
CASSEAASGEKGETQYF
TGTGCCAGCAGTGAAGCGGCTAGCGGGGAGAAAGGGGAGACCCAGTACTTC
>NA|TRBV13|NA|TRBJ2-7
CASSPQRASSYEQYF
TGTGCCAGCAGCCCCCAGCGGGCGAGCTCCTACGAGCAGTACTTC
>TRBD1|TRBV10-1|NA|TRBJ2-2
CASSELKGARTGELFF
TGCGCCAGCAGTGAGCTCAAGGGGGCGCGGACCGGGGAGCTGTTTTTT
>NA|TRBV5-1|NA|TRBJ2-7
CASSLVQGNSYEQYF
TGCGCCAGCAGCTTGGTACAGGGAAACTCCTACGAGCAGTACTTC
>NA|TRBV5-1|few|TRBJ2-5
CASSLSTGHNQETQYF
TGCGCCAGCAGCTTAAGCACAGGGCATAATCAAGAGACCCAGTACTTC
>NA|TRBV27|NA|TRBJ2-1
CASRLLGYNEQFF
TGTGCCAGCAGGCTCCTCGGGTACAATGAGCAGTTCTTC
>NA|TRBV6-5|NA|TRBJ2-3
CASRPYTGTDTQYF
TGTGCCAGCAGACCATATACAGGAACAGATACGCAGTATTTT
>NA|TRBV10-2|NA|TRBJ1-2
CASSVTKGQTETGSYGYTF
TGCGCCAGCAGTGTTACCAAAGGACAGACCGAGACAGGAAGCTATGGCTACACCTTC
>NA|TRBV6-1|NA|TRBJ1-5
CASSELLTGKPNQPQHF
TGTGCCAGCAGTGAACTTTTAACAGGCAAGCCTAATCAGCCCCAGCATTTT
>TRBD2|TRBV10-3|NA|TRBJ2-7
CAISDLRLAVYEQYF
TGTGCCATCAGCGATCTTCGACTAGCGGTCTACGAGCAGTACTTC
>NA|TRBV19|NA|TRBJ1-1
CASSRGQTATFF
TGTGCCAGTAGTAGAGGACAGACCGCGACTTTCTTT
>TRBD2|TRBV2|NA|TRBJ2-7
CASSLSGSGEQYF
TGTGCCAGCAGCCTGAGCGGGAGCGGCGAGCAGTACTTC
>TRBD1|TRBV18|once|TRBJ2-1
CASSQQGSSYNEQFF
TGTGCCAGCTCCCAACAGGGGAGCTCCTACAATGAGCAGTTCTTC
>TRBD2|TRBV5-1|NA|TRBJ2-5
CASSSGLAEETQYF
TGCGCCAGCAGCTCAGGACTAGCCGAAGAGACCCAGTACTTC
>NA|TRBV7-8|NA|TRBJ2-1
CASSLAAKLVPGIGEQFF
TGTGCCAGCAGCTTAGCGGCTAAGCTAGTACCCGGTATTGGTGAGCAGTTCTTC
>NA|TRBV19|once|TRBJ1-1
CASSRLGGRGSTEAFF
TGTGCCAGTAGTCGCCTCGGGGGGCGGGGGTCCACTGAAGCTTTCTTT
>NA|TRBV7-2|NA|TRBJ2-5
CASSLVGAGGTQYF
TGTGCCAGCAGCTTAGTTGGTGCCGGGGGGACCCAGTACTTC
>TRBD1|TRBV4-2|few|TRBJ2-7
CASSQGQGASYEQYF
TGTGCCAGCAGCCAAGGACAGGGGGCATCCTACGAGCAGTACTTC
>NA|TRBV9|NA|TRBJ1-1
CASSPQGEARLGTEAFF
TGTGCCAGCAGCCCCCAAGGGGAAGCACGTCTGGGTACTGAAGCTTTCTTT
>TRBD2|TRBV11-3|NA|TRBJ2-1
CASSLNTGGLYNEQFF
TGTGCCAGCAGCCTGAATACGGGGGGATTATACAATGAGCAGTTCTTC
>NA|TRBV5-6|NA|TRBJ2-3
CASSGYHRGAWTDTQYF
TGTGCCAGCAGCGGTTACCACCGGGGGGCGTGGACAGATACGCAGTATTTT
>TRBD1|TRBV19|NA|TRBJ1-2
CASSIWDREGYTF
TGTGCCAGTAGTATCTGGGACAGGGAAGGCTACACCTTC
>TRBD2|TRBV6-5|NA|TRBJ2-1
CASSPSGTRNEQFF
TGTGCCAGCAGCCCCAGCGGGACTCGGAATGAGCAGTTCTTC
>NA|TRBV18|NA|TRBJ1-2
CASSPDGGFYGYTF
TGTGCCAGCTCACCCGACGGGGGATTCTATGGCTACACCTTC
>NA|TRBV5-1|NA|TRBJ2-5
CASSLDVGLETQYF
TGCGCCAGCAGCTTGGACGTGGGGCTGGAGACCCAGTACTTC
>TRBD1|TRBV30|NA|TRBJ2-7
CAWSTFMGTGLHEQYF
TGTGCCTGGAGTACTTTTATGGGGACAGGGCTCCACGAGCAGTACTTC
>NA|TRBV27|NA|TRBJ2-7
CASSPGGRAYEQYF
TGTGCCAGCAGTCCGGGGGGCAGGGCCTACGAGCAGTACTTC
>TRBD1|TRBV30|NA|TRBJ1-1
CAWSNTPGQGEAFF
TGTGCCTGGAGTAATACTCCGGGACAGGGCGAAGCTTTCTTT
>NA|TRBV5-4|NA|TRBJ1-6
CASSLTGHNSPLHF
TGTGCCAGCAGCTTGACAGGGCATAATTCACCCCTCCACTTT
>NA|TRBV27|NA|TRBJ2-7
CASSLSRALGGASYEQYF
TGTGCCAGCAGTTTATCGAGGGCTCTAGGGGGAGCATCCTACGAGCAGTACTTC
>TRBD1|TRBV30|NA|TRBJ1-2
CAWSPKKRDRENYGYTF
TGTGCCTGGAGCCCAAAAAAAAGGGACAGGGAAAACTATGGCTACACCTTC
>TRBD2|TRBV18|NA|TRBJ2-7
CASSPRPRTSGGRGDEQYF
TGTGCCAGCTCACCACGTCCCAGGACTAGCGGGGGGCGCGGAGACGAGCAGTACTTC
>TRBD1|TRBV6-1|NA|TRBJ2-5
CASSGMTGRQETQYF
TGTGCCAGCAGTGGAATGACAGGGCGACAAGAGACCCAGTACTTC
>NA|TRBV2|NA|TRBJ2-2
CASSERQGGELFF
TGTGCCAGCAGTGAAAGGCAGGGCGGGGAGCTGTTTTTT
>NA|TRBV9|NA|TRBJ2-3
CASSATPSSFVGTQYF
TGTGCCAGCAGTGCAACCCCGAGTTCATTTGTCGGTACGCAGTATTTT
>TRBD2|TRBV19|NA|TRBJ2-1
CASSRLAFNEQFF
TGTGCCAGTAGTAGACTAGCTTTCAATGAGCAGTTCTTC
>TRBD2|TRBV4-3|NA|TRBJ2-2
CASSQDSLGLAGTGELFF
TGCGCCAGCAGCCAAGATTCCCTGGGACTAGCGGGGACCGGGGAGCTGTTTTTT
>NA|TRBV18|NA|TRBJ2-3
CASSPVFGSADTQYF
TGTGCCAGCTCACCAGTTTTCGGGTCCGCAGATACGCAGTATTTT
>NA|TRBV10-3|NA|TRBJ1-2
CAINGQGSYGYTF
TGTGCCATCAATGGTCAGGGGAGCTATGGCTACACCTTC
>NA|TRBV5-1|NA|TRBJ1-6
CASSLELRYNSPLHF
TGCGCCAGCAGCTTGGAATTACGGTATAATTCACCCCTCCACTTT
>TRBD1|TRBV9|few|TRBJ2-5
CASSVDPGDRGRETQYF
TGTGCCAGCAGCGTAGACCCTGGGGACAGGGGAAGGGAGACCCAGTACTTC
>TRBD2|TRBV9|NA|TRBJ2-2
CASSVDRDYFLFGELFF
TGTGCCAGCAGCGTAGATCGGGACTACTTCCTATTCGGGGAGCTGTTTTTT
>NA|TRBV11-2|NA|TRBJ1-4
CASSLTDRTNEKLFF
TGTGCCAGCAGCTTAACTGACAGGACTAATGAAAAACTGTTTTTT
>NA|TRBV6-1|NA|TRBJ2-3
CASSDPRGTDTQYF
TGTGCCAGCAGTGACCCCAGGGGCACAGATACGCAGTATTTT
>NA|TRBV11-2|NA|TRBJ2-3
CASSLDGSSTDTQYF
TGTGCCAGCAGCTTAGACGGGTCTAGCACAGATACGCAGTATTTT